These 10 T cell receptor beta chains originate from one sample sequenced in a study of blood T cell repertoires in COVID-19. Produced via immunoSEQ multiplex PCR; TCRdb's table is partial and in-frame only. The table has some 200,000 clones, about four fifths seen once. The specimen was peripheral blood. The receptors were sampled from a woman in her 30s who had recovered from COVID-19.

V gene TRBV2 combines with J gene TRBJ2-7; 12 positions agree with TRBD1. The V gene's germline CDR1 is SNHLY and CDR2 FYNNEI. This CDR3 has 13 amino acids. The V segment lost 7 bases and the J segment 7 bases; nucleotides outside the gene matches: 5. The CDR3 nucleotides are TGTGCCAGCACAAGGGACAGGGGGCAAGAGCAGTACTTC. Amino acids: CASTRDRGQEQYF.

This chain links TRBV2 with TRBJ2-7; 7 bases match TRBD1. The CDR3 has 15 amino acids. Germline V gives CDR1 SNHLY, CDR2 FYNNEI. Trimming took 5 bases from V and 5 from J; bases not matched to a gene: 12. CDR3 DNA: TGTGCCAGCAGTAGACAGGGCTCGAGCTGGGACGAGCAGTACTTC. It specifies CASSRQGSSWDEQYF.

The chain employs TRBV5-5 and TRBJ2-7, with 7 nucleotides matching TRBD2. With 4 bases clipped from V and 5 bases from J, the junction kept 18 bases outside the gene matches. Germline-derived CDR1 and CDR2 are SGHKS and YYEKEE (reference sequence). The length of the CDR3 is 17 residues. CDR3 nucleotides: TGTGCCAGCAGCAGGTATCGAGCGGGGACTCCTGTCCACGAGCAGTACTTC. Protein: CASSRYRAGTPVHEQYF.

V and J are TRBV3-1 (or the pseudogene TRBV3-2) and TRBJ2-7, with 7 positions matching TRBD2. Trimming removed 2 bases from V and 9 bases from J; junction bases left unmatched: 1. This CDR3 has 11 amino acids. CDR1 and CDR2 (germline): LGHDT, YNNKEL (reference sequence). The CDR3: CASSQTGGQYF. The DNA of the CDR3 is TGTGCCAGCAGCCAAACGGGGGGGCAGTACTTC.

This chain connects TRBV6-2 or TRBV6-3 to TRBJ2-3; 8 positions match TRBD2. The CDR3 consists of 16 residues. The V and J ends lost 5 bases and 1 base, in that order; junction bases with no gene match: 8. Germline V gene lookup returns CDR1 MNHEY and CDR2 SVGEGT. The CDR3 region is CASSPATSGGTDTQYF. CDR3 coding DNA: TGTGCCAGCAGTCCCGCCACTAGCGGCGGCACAGATACGCAGTATTTT.

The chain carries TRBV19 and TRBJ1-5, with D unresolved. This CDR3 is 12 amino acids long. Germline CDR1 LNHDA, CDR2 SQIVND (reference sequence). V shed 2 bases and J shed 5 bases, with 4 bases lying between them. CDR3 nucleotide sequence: TGTGCCAGTAGTATACCGGATCAGCCCCAGCATTTT. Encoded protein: CASSIPDQPQHF.

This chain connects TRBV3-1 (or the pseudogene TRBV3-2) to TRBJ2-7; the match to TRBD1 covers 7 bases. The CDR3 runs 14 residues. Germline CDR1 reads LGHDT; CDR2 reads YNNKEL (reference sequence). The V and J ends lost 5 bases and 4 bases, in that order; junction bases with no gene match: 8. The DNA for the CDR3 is TGTGCCAGCAGCTACGGGACAGCTATTTACGAGCAGTACTTC. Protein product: CASSYGTAIYEQYF.

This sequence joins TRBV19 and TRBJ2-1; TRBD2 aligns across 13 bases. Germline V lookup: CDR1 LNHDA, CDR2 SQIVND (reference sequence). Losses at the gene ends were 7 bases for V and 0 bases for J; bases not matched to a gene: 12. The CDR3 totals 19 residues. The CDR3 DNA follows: TGTGCCAGTACCTTGCGGGGGACTAGCGGGACTCTCTCCTACAATGAGCAGTTCTTC. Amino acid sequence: CASTLRGTSGTLSYNEQFF. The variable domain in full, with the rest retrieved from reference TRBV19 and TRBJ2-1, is DGGITQSPKYLFRKEGQNVTLSCEQNLNHDAMYWYRQDPGQGLRLIYYSQIVNDFQKGDIAEGYSVSREKKESFPLTVTSAQKNPTAFYLCASTLRGTSGTLSYNEQFFGPGTRLTVL.

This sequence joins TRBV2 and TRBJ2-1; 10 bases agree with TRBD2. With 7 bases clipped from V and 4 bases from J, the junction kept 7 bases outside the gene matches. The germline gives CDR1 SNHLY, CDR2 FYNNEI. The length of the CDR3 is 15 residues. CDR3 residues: CASTPGLASYNEQFF. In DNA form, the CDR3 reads TGTGCCAGCACTCCGGGACTAGCGAGTTACAATGAGCAGTTCTTC.

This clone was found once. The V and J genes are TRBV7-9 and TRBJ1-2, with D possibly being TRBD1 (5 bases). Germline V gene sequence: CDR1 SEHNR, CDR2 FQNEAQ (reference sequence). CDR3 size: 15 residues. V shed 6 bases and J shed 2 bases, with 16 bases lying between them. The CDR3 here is CASRAPGFENYGYTF. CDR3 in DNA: TGTGCCAGCAGAGCCCCAGGGTTCGAGAACTATGGCTACACCTTC.